This entry lists 18 T cell receptor beta chains sequenced from one sample in a study of blood T cell repertoires in COVID-19. Produced via immunoSEQ multiplex PCR; TCRdb's table is partial and in-frame only. The data show some 97,000 clones, approximately 81% seen once. The sequenced sample consisted of peripheral blood. These receptors came from a human donor in a cohort sampled during active COVID-19.

This clone has a single count. This chain links TRBV7-9 with TRBJ2-7, with D possibly TRBD2 on 6 matching bases. The CDR3 contains 17 residues. Germline CDR1 is SEHNR and CDR2 is FQNEAQ (reference sequence). V dropped 3 bases and J dropped 0 bases, with 18 bases sitting between them. DNA of the CDR3: TGTGCCAGCAGCTTTATTGCCGCGGGACGCAGCTCCTACGAGCAGTACTTC. Its protein is CASSFIAAGRSSYEQYF.

The sample holds one count of this clone. The chain uses TRBV10-1 and TRBJ2-5, with D possibly matching TRBD2 (5 bases). In germline, CDR1 is WNHNN, CDR2 SYGVQD (reference sequence). The CDR3 consists of 13 residues. Trimming took 4 bases from V and 4 from J, leaving 10 bases between them. CDR3 loop: CASSGGAGETQYF. In nucleotides, the CDR3 is TGCGCCAGCAGTGGTGGCGCGGGAGAGACCCAGTACTTC.

The V call is TRBV27, the J call TRBJ2-5, with D unclear. This CDR3 contains 14 residues. Deletions cut 1 base from V and 5 bases from J, with 11 bases between. Germline V lookup: CDR1 MNHEY, CDR2 SMNVEV (reference sequence). The CDR3 nucleotides are TGTGCCAGCAGTTTATACTTTACGTCGGAGACCCAGTACTTC. Translated: CASSLYFTSETQYF.

CDR3 in DNA: TGTGCCAGCCCTGGGGCTAGCGGGCCTTCCTACAATGAGCAGTTCTTC. This translates into CASPGASGPSYNEQFF. The rearrangement links TRBV5-4 to TRBJ2-1, with TRBD2 identical over 8 bases. The V and J ends lost 7 bases and 1 base, in that order; junction bases with no gene match: 10. Germline V gives CDR1 SGHNT, CDR2 YYREEE (reference sequence). The CDR3 covers 16 residues. Supplemented by reference TRBV5-4 and TRBJ2-1, the full variable domain reads ETGVTQSPTHLIKTRGQQVTLRCSSQSGHNTVSWYQQALGQGPQFIFQYYREEENGRGNFPPRFSGLQFPNYSSELNVNALELDDSALYLCASPGASGPSYNEQFFGPGTRLTVL.

CDR3 in amino acids: CASSLTLTGSSYEQYF. CDR3 DNA sequence: TGTGCCAGCAGCCTCACCCTCACAGGGAGCTCCTACGAGCAGTACTTC. V usage is TRBV7-2 and J usage is TRBJ2-7; the D gene is possibly TRBD1 (6 bases). CDR3 length: 16 amino acids. Germline CDR1 is SGHTA and CDR2 is FQGNSA. The V and J ends lost 5 bases and 0 bases respectively, with 17 bases between them.

The rearrangement uses TRBV27 and TRBJ2-7; D is unresolved. The CDR3 extends over 12 amino acids. In germline, CDR1 is MNHEY, CDR2 SMNVEV (reference sequence). V was cut by 6 bases and J by 5 bases, with 11 bases left in between. CDR3 sequence (DNA): TGTGCCAGCAGGATGACTCCTAACGAGCAGTACTTC. Translation gives CASRMTPNEQYF.

The chain employs TRBV11-2 and TRBJ2-2; TRBD2 might be the D (7 bases). This CDR3 is built from 16 residues. V was trimmed by 5 bases and J by 1 base, leaving 14 bases between them. Germline V gene sequence: CDR1 SGHAT, CDR2 FQNNGV. Here the CDR3 reads CASSRLRGGNTGELFF. In DNA form, the CDR3 reads TGTGCCAGCAGCCGATTAAGGGGGGGGAACACCGGGGAGCTGTTTTTT.

The chain employs TRBV6-5 and TRBJ1-5; TRBD1 matches at 7 bases. Looked up from germline, CDR1 is MNHEY and CDR2 is SVGAGI. V was pared by 6 bases and J by 5 bases, with 10 bases of the junction left unmatched. CDR3 length: 15 residues. Here the CDR3 DNA reads TGTGCCAGCAGGGCGGGACAGAATAATTATCAGCCCCAGCATTTT. It encodes CASRAGQNNYQPQHF.

The rearrangement links TRBV10-3 to TRBJ2-7, with D perhaps TRBD2 (6 bases). CDR3 length: 14 amino acids. The ends were cut back, 6 bases at V and 3 bases at J, with 15 bases in the middle. Germline CDR1 is ENHRY and CDR2 is SYGVKD. CDR3 loop: CAISPGTGSYEQYF. The CDR3 nucleotides are TGTGCCATCAGCCCCGGGACTGGAAGCTACGAGCAGTACTTC.

The chain employs TRBV28 and TRBJ1-2; D may be TRBD1 (5 bases). CDR3 length equals 13 residues. The V end lost 1 base, the J end lost 5 bases, and 8 bases lay between the germline ends. Germline assignment: CDR1 MDHEN and CDR2 SYDVKM. CDR3 nucleotide sequence: TGTGCCAGCAGTTTATCCTCAGGGTATGGCTACACCTTC. It specifies CASSLSSGYGYTF.

The J gene is TRBJ2-1, the V gene TRBV6-7, with TRBD2 matching 8 bases. TRBV6-7 is an ORF for which the function is uncertain. The CDR3 is 13 residues long. This CDR3 reads CAVPRGAYNEQFF. CDR3 coding DNA: TGTGCTGTACCGCGGGGGGCCTACAATGAGCAGTTCTTC.

The chain carries TRBV28 and TRBJ1-5, with 7 bases aligning to TRBD1. V was clipped by 5 bases and J by 7 bases; unmatched bases: 2. The CDR3 covers 12 residues. Looked up from germline, CDR1 is MDHEN and CDR2 is SYDVKM. This CDR3 reads CASSLGQQPQHF. The CDR3 DNA reads as TGTGCCAGCAGTCTGGGACAGCAGCCCCAGCATTTT.

The chain joins TRBV9 to TRBJ1-3; D gene unclear. V gave up 4 bases and J gave up 4 bases, with 9 bases separating them. In germline, CDR1 is SGDLS, CDR2 YYNGEE. CDR3 size: 13 residues. CDR3 in amino acids: CASSPTGGNTIYF. CDR3 sequence (DNA): TGTGCCAGCAGCCCCACGGGGGGAAACACCATATATTTT. Together with reference TRBV9 and TRBJ1-3, the CDR3 gives the full variable domain: DSGVTQTPKHLITATGQRVTLRCSPRSGDLSVYWYQQSLDQGLQFLIQYYNGEERAKGNILERFSAQQFPDLHSELNLSSLELGDSALYFCASSPTGGNTIYFGEGSWLTVV.

This chain joins TRBV10-2 and TRBJ1-2; D unresolved. The germline gives CDR1 WSHSY, CDR2 SAAADI. The CDR3 has 14 residues. With 3 bases removed from V and 6 bases from J, the gap between germline ends came to 14 bases. The CDR3: CASSERGAIHGYTF. CDR3 bases: TGCGCCAGCAGTGAACGGGGTGCGATCCATGGCTACACCTTC.

The chain employs TRBV10-3 and TRBJ1-2; D perhaps matches TRBD1 (5 bases). Germline-derived CDR1 and CDR2 are ENHRY and SYGVKD. Trimming left V 6 bases short and J 6 bases short, with 8 bases between. CDR3 length: 11 amino acids. For the CDR3, the DNA is TGTGCCATCAGACAGGACCATGGCTACACCTTC. Encoded protein: CAIRQDHGYTF.

The J gene is TRBJ2-5, the V gene TRBV10-3, with D maybe TRBD2 (7 bases). CDR1 and CDR2 from the germline V gene are ENHRY and SYGVKD. The V gene lost 10 bases and the J gene lost 5 bases, with 17 bases spanning the gap. The CDR3 sequence is 13 residues long. The CDR3 region is CATRGREAETQYF. CDR3 nucleotide sequence: TGTGCCACCAGGGGACGGGAGGCGGAGACCCAGTACTTC.

The chain links TRBV15 to TRBJ1-6; 7 positions agree with TRBD1. Trimming cost V 6 bases and J 10 bases; bases outside gene matches: 12. The CDR3 contains 15 residues. CDR1 LNHNV and CDR2 YYDKDF come from the germline V gene (reference sequence). The CDR3 loop reads CATSTGEQGRSPLHF. The CDR3 coding sequence is TGTGCCACCAGTACAGGGGAACAGGGGAGGTCACCCCTCCACTTT.

V usage is TRBV5-6 and J usage is TRBJ1-2; D call uncertain. Trimming took 2 bases from V and 4 from J, leaving 21 bases between them. Germline-derived CDR1 and CDR2 are SGHDT and YYEEEE. There are 17 residues in the CDR3. The DNA of the CDR3 is TGTGCCAGCAGCTTTCCCTCCGACCCTGGCCGCGGCTATGGCTACACCTTC. Amino acid sequence: CASSFPSDPGRGYGYTF.